This T cell receptor (beta chain) was documented in a study of blood T cell repertoires in COVID-19. Whole-study context: The United States, Italy and Spain supplied acute and convalescent COVID-19 samples. Sources were T cells, B-cell-depleted T cells, or PBMCs; the material itself was cDNA or gDNA.

V was cut by 3 bases and J by 4 bases, with 9 bases left in between. This CDR3 spans 13 amino acids. Germline CDR1 GTSNPN, CDR2 SVGIG (reference sequence). In the original processing: Nucleated cell number was recorded as an estimate derived from reference gene primer amplification. Assay: immunoSEQ multiplex PCR; the TCRdb copy retains only in-frame clones and omits some. V, J and clone size reflect that table, while D and trimming were determined from the DNA. The sample holds over 100,000 clones, approximately 86% seen once. The genes are TRBV30 and TRBJ2-2; TRBD1 is a possible D gene (6 bases). The origin of this receptor is a man aged 40-49 years with acute or convalescent COVID-19. The sequenced sample was peripheral blood. In DNA form, the CDR3 reads TGTGCCTGGAGGACAGGATCCACCGGGGAGCTGTTTTTT. Its protein is CAWRTGSTGELFF.